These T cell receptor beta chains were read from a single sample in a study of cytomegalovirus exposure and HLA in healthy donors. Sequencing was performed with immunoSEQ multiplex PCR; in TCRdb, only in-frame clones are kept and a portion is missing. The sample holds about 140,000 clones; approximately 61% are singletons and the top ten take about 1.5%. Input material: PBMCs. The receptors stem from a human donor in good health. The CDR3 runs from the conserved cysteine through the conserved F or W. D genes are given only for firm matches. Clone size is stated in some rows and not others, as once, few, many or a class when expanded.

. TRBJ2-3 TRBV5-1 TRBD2 TGCGCCAGCAGCTTAAATATAGCGGGGGAAACAGATACGCAGTATTTT CASSLNIAGETDTQYF
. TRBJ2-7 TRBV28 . TGTGCCAGCAGCTCCCCTAGCTTACCAAACTACGAGCAGTACTTC CASSSPSLPNYEQYF
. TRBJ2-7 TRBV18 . TGTGCCAGCTCACCGATGGAAGACAGGTCCTACGAGCAGTACTTC CASSPMEDRSYEQYF
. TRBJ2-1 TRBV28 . TGTGCCAGCAGTTTTCCCCTAGATGTTGAGCAGTTCTTC CASSFPLDVEQFF
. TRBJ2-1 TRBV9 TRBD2 TGTGCCAGCAGCGTAGCGGGTGCGGGAGTGGCCTACAATGAGCAGTTCTTC CASSVAGAGVAYNEQFF
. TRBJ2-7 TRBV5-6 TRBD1 TGTGCCAGCAACGTAGGGACAGGGATCTACGAGCAGTACTTC CASNVGTGIYEQYF
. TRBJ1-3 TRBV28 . TGTGCCAGCTCAACTATACAGGGAATCTACTCTGGAAACACCATATATTTT CASSTIQGIYSGNTIYF
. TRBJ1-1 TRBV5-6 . TGTGCCAGCAGCTTGGCCGGGGGGGGGACTGAAGCTTTCTTT CASSLAGGGTEAFF
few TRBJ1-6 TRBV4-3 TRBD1 TGCGCCAGCAGCCAAACGACAGGGGTCAATTCACCCCTCCACTTT CASSQTTGVNSPLHF
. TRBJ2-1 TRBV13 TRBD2 TGTGCCAGCAGCTCCTCAGCGGGAGGTTTGAATGAGCAGTTCTTC CASSSSAGGLNEQFF
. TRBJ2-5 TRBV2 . TGTGCCAGCAGTGAAGGTCGTTGGGCAGGGGCGATGGCTGTACAAGAGACCCAGTACTTC CASSEGRWAGAMAVQETQYF
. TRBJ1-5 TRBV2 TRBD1 TGTGCCAGAGGGCCAGGGGGGCATCAGCCCCAGCATTTT CARGPGGHQPQHF
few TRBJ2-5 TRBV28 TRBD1 TGTGCCAGCAGTTTAGAGGTACAGGGGGCGAATTATGGGGAGACCCAGTACTTC CASSLEVQGANYGETQYF
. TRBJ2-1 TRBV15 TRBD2 TGTGCCACCAGCAGAGAAAGCGGGCTAGCGGACAATGAGCAGTTCTTC CATSRESGLADNEQFF
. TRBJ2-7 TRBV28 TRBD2 TGTGCCACCAGAGGACTAGCGGACTCCTACGAGCAGTACTTC CATRGLADSYEQYF
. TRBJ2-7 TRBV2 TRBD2 TGTGCCAGCAGTGACAGGGCTAGCGGGGGCTCCTACGAGCAGTACTTC CASSDRASGGSYEQYF
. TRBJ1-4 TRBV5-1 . TGCGCCAGCAGCGTAGGGGATCTTGGTAATGAAAAACTGTTTTTT CASSVGDLGNEKLFF
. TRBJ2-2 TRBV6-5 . TGTGCCAGCAGTTGGCAGGTAAACACCGGGGAGCTGTTTTTT CASSWQVNTGELFF
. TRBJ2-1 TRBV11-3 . TGTGCCAGCAGCTTTGGTTCCGATGAGCAATTCTTC CASSFGSDEQFF
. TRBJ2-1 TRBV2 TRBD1 TGTGCCAGCAGCGGAGACAGGGGGATTAATGAGCAGTTCTTC CASSGDRGINEQFF
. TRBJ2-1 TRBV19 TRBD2 TGTGCCAGTAGTACCGGGACTAGTTACAATGAGCAGTTCTTC CASSTGTSYNEQFF
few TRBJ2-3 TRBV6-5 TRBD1 TGTGCCAGCAGCCAGGACAGGGGCACAGATACGCAGTATTTT CASSQDRGTDTQYF
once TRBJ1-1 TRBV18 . TGTGCCAGCTCACCACAGCGGAGCAACACTGAAGCTTTCTTT CASSPQRSNTEAFF
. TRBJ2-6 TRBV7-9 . TGTGCCAGCAGCCCTTCTGGGGCCAACGTCCTGACTTTC CASSPSGANVLTF
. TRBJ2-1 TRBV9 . TGTGCCAGCAGCGTAGCGGGTCTCTCCTACAATGAGCAGTTCTTC CASSVAGLSYNEQFF
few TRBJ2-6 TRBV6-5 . TGTGCCAGCAGTTGGACAGCGACCTCTGGGGCCAACGTCCTGACTTTC CASSWTATSGANVLTF
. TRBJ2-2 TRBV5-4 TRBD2 TGTGCCAGCAGCTTTGGGGCTAGCGGGGTGAGGACCGGGGAGCTGTTTTTT CASSFGASGVRTGELFF
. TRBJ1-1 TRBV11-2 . TGTGCCAGCAGCTTAGTTGACGGAGGGGCCCAGCCTGAAGCTTTCTTT CASSLVDGGAQPEAFF
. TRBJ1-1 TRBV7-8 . TGTGCCAGCAGCTTAGCCTTGAACACTGAAGCTTTCTTT CASSLALNTEAFF
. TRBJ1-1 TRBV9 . TGTGCCAGCAGCGTAGGAGGTCAGATGAACACTGAAGCTTTCTTT CASSVGGQMNTEAFF
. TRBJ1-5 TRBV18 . TGTGCCAGCTCAAGGAACAGGGCTACTATCAATCAGCCCCAGCATTTT CASSRNRATINQPQHF
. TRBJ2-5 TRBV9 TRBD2 TGTGCCAGCAGCGCTTGGGAGGGCCTAGAGACCCAGTACTTC CASSAWEGLETQYF
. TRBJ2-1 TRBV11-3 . TGTGCCAGCAGCTTAGATTCCAGGCAGTTCTTC CASSLDSRQFF
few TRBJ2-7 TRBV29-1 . TGCAGCGTTGCGTGGATGGTCCGGGGGAAGCAGTACTTC CSVAWMVRGKQYF
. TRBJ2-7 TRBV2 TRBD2 TGTGCCAGCAGTGATCTAGCGGGATTAGAGGAGCAGTACTTC CASSDLAGLEEQYF
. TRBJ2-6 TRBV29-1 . TGCAGCGTTGTACTAGGAGCTCCTGGGGCCAACGTCCTGACTTTC CSVVLGAPGANVLTF
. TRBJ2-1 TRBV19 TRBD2 TGTGCCAGTAAGACGACTAGCGGAACCTACAATGAGCAGTTCTTC CASKTTSGTYNEQFF
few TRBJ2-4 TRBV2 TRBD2 TGTGCCAGCGGGGTCGGGGAGGGAGACATTCAGTACTTC CASGVGEGDIQYF
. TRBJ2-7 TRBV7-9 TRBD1 TGTGCCAGCAGCTCATGGCAAGGACAGGGTTACTACGAGCAGTACTTC CASSSWQGQGYYEQYF
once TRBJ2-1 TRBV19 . TGTGCCAGTAGTAGCGGTCGCACCAACAATGAGCAGTTCTTC CASSSGRTNNEQFF
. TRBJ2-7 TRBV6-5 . TGTGCCAGCAGCCCCAGGGGAATCTACGAGCAGTACTTC CASSPRGIYEQYF